This T cell receptor (beta chain) was documented in a study of T cell repertoires in cytomegalovirus infection. Study details: Shared public TCR beta signatures pointed to both CMV infection and a matching HLA type.

In the case of this clonotype: No antigen is known for it.

Germline CDR1 and CDR2: SGHVT and SQSDAQ. The CDR3 sequence is 12 residues long. J gave up 5 bases and V 6 bases, and 3 bases lay outside the gene matches. Study-level findings and limits: The study identified carriers of CMV plus the relevant HLA from cumulative public TCR beta family frequency. HLA-C-restricted CMV clonotypes gave the most frequent clonotype in two of eight donors.

TCRdb passed the reads through MiXCR, listing each CDR3 protein once. The sample contains some 97,000 distinct CDR3 sequences, 23% of which appear only once. Specimen: CD8+ T cells from PBMCs. The chain joins TRBV7-4 to TRBJ2-7; 8 bases align to TRBD1. This sequence originates from a human donor in good health (CMV status not recorded). Some clones in this sample may be carry-over from other donors' samples. Written as DNA, the CDR3 is TGTGCCAGCAGGTCAGGGGGCGACGAGCAGTACTTC. Translating it yields CASRSGGDEQYF.